These 9 T cell receptor beta chains came from one sample sequenced in a study of OX40 agonist ivuxolimab in advanced cancers. Some clones are missing from TCRdb's copy, which holds only in-frame ones; the method was immunoSEQ multiplex PCR. The sample holds under 80,000 clones, 86% seen once. Sequenced material: CD4+ or CD8+ T cells sorted from blood, taken in a trial of the OX40 agonist ivuxolimab. Every receptor here comes from an adult with an advanced solid tumor such as melanoma, head and neck, liver or kidney cancer.

The CDR3 DNA sequence: TGCAGCGTGGCGCCGGAGGTAGCGGGATTTGCCTACAATGAGCAGTTCTTC. Protein: CSVAPEVAGFAYNEQFF. This rearrangement joins TRBV29-1 to TRBJ2-1; 8 nucleotides agree with TRBD2. This CDR3 comprises 17 residues. V lost 6 bases to trimming and J lost 2 bases; unmatched junction nucleotides: 15. CDR1 is SQVTM and CDR2 is ANQGSEA in the germline V gene.

V gene TRBV27 combines with J gene TRBJ2-3; 8 bases match TRBD1. The germline V gene has CDR1 MNHEY and CDR2 SMNVEV (reference sequence). With 5 bases clipped from V and 4 bases from J, the junction kept 8 bases outside the gene matches. The CDR3 consists of 15 residues. CDR3: CASSLRTGWADTQYF. The DNA of the CDR3 is TGTGCCAGCAGTCTGCGGACAGGGTGGGCAGATACGCAGTATTTT.

This chain uses TRBV2 with TRBJ2-7; 7 bases fit TRBD1. Losses at the gene ends were 6 bases for V and 4 bases for J; bases not matched to a gene: 9. Germline CDR1 is SNHLY and CDR2 is FYNNEI. This CDR3 contains 14 residues. The CDR3 spells CASSKSQGVYEQYF. The CDR3 DNA sequence: TGTGCCAGCAGCAAGTCTCAGGGGGTGTACGAGCAGTACTTC.

This rearrangement joins TRBV5-1 to TRBJ1-2, with D perhaps TRBD1 (6 bases). The CDR3 is 20 amino acids. V gave up 0 bases and J gave up 4 bases, with 28 bases separating them. CDR1 and CDR2 from the germline V gene are SGHRS and YFSETQ. CDR3 sequence: CASSLVFGGRPGRSSYGYTF. The CDR3 DNA is TGCGCCAGCAGCTTGGTGTTTGGGGGGCGCCCGGGCCGGAGTTCCTATGGCTACACCTTC.

This chain links TRBV5-1 with TRBJ1-2; 7 bases line up with TRBD1. CDR3 length: 14 residues. V was clipped by 4 bases and J by 7 bases; unmatched bases: 10. Germline values: CDR1 SGHRS, CDR2 YFSETQ. The CDR3 protein is CASSPMEGGGGYTF. The DNA for the CDR3 is TGCGCCAGCAGCCCTATGGAAGGGGGCGGTGGCTACACCTTC.

CDR3 residues: CATRRHSTDTQYF. The CDR3, as DNA: TGTGCCACCCGGAGGCACTCCACAGATACGCAGTATTTT. The chain has TRBV27 and TRBJ2-3; TRBD2 is a possible D gene (5 bases). The CDR3 is made up of 13 amino acids. Germline V gene data show CDR1 as MNHEY and CDR2 as SMNVEV (reference sequence). Trimming left V 10 bases short and J 2 bases short, with 13 bases between.

The rearrangement joins TRBV11-2 to TRBJ1-6, with D unclear. Per germline, CDR1 SGHAT and CDR2 FQNNGV. This CDR3 has 15 residues. The V end was cut by 0 bases, the J end by 10 bases, with 13 bases between. The CDR3 is CASSLETVRGSPLHF. The CDR3 bases are TGTGCCAGCAGCTTAGAGACGGTACGAGGGTCACCCCTCCACTTT.

The genes are TRBV25-1 and TRBJ2-6, with 7 nucleotides matching TRBD1. V lost 5 bases and J lost 0; bases outside the gene matches: 7. The CDR3 extends over 17 amino acids. Germline V CDR1 and CDR2: MGHDK, SYGVNS. The CDR3 DNA is TGTGCCAGCAGTCCCGGGACAGCCACCTCTGGGGCCAACGTCCTGACTTTC. It codes for CASSPGTATSGANVLTF.

The rearrangement links TRBV2 to TRBJ2-3; 12 bases are shared with TRBD2. The CDR3 extends over 14 amino acids. V shed 8 bases and J 7 bases; nucleotides not matched to a gene: 7. Germline CDR1 SNHLY, CDR2 FYNNEI. The chain's CDR3 is CASGLAGGPHTQYF. The CDR3 region has the DNA TGTGCCAGCGGTCTAGCGGGAGGGCCGCATACGCAGTATTTT.